Each of the 26 T cell receptor beta chains below was sequenced from the same sample in a study of blood T cell repertoires in COVID-19. Clones were read by immunoSEQ multiplex PCR, and TCRdb kept only the in-frame ones, dropping some. The top ten hold roughly 4.7% of the sample, which has about 240,000 clones, roughly 80% seen once. Sequencing was performed on peripheral blood. The origin of the receptors is a woman between 65 and 79 years old with acute or convalescent COVID-19.

The chain uses TRBV7-2 and TRBJ1-5; 9 nucleotides agree with TRBD1. This CDR3 is 14 amino acids long. The V and J ends lost 5 bases and 7 bases, in that order; junction bases with no gene match: 6. The germline CDR1 and CDR2 sequences are SGHTA and FQGNSA. The CDR3 nucleotides read TGTGCCAGCAGCGCCACAGGGGGCAGGCAGCCCCAGCATTTT. Its protein product is CASSATGGRQPQHF.

This clone was recorded only once. This chain uses TRBV6-1 with TRBJ2-7; 10 nucleotides align to TRBD1. The germline V gene encodes CDR1 MNHNS and CDR2 SASEGT. V was clipped by 3 bases and J by 0 bases; unmatched bases: 2. This CDR3 is 15 amino acids long. CDR3 in amino acids: CASSDRDRGSYEQYF. CDR3 nucleotides: TGTGCCAGCAGTGACCGGGACAGGGGCTCCTACGAGCAGTACTTC.

The V call is TRBV5-1, the J call TRBJ1-2; D remains unclear. V was clipped by 2 bases and J by 7 bases, with 15 bases between them. The CDR3 loop spans 14 amino acids. In germline, CDR1 is SGHRS, CDR2 YFSETQ. This CDR3 is CASSFAVPPSGYTF. In DNA form, the CDR3 reads TGCGCCAGCAGCTTCGCGGTGCCCCCCTCTGGCTACACCTTC.

The chain has TRBV6-5 and TRBJ2-1, with D possibly being TRBD2 (6 bases). The CDR3 spans 15 residues. The V end was cut by 8 bases, the J end by 0 bases, with 14 bases between. Per the germline V gene, CDR1 is MNHEY and CDR2 is SVGAGI. The CDR3 coding sequence is TGTGCCAGCCGGGGGTTGGGACTCTCCTACAATGAGCAGTTCTTC. Translated: CASRGLGLSYNEQFF.

The V gene is TRBV9, the J gene TRBJ2-1; 11 bases align to TRBD2. The CDR3 extends over 19 amino acids. The V segment lost 3 bases and the J segment 1 base; nucleotides outside the gene matches: 12. Germline assignment: CDR1 SGDLS and CDR2 YYNGEE. CDR3 DNA: TGTGCCAGCAGCGCCCGAGCGAATAGCGGGGGGGGTTCCTACAATGAGCAGTTCTTC. Residues: CASSARANSGGGSYNEQFF. Full variable domain (outside the CDR3, taken from reference TRBV9 and TRBJ2-1): DSGVTQTPKHLITATGQRVTLRCSPRSGDLSVYWYQQSLDQGLQFLIQYYNGEERAKGNILERFSAQQFPDLHSELNLSSLELGDSALYFCASSARANSGGGSYNEQFFGPGTRLTVL.

V and J are TRBV7-2 and TRBJ1-3; D may be TRBD1 (5 bases). With 6 bases removed from V and 8 bases from J, the gap between germline ends came to 14 bases. The CDR3 has 13 amino acids. The germline V gene encodes CDR1 SGHTA and CDR2 FQGNSA. For the CDR3, the DNA is TGTGCCAGCAGTACCAACTTAGGGGACACCATATATTTT. Translating it yields CASSTNLGDTIYF. Full variable domain (missing parts from reference TRBV7-2 and TRBJ1-3): GAGVSQSPSNKVTEKGKDVELRCDPISGHTALYWYRQSLGQGLEFLIYFQGNSAPDKSGLPSDRFSAERTGGSVSTLTIQRTQQEDSAVYLCASSTNLGDTIYFGEGSWLTVV.

The rearrangement links TRBV10-1 to TRBJ2-5; TRBD2 might be the D (5 bases). V lost 4 bases to trimming and J lost 5 bases, with 17 bases between them. The CDR3 runs to 15 residues. CDR1 WNHNN and CDR2 SYGVQD come from the germline V gene (reference sequence). The CDR3 loop reads CASSVSASGRETQYF. The CDR3 DNA reads TGCGCCAGCAGTGTGTCGGCCAGCGGTCGGGAGACCCAGTACTTC.

The chain couples TRBV6-1 to TRBJ1-1; D is perhaps TRBD1 (5 bases). The CDR3 is made up of 16 amino acids. The V and J ends lost 2 bases and 0 bases respectively, with 13 bases between them. Per the germline V gene, CDR1 is MNHNS and CDR2 is SASEGT. DNA of the CDR3: TGTGCCAGCAGTGAATCTGGGGGGATCATGAACACTGAAGCTTTCTTT. It encodes CASSESGGIMNTEAFF.

The rearrangement joins TRBV6-6 to TRBJ2-5; 10 nucleotides line up with TRBD2. Per germline, CDR1 MNHNY and CDR2 SVGAGI (reference sequence). Trimming at V came to 6 bases and at J to 4 bases, leaving 2 bases not matched to a gene. The CDR3 totals 13 residues. CDR3 region: CASSTSGVETQYF. CDR3 DNA: TGTGCCAGCAGCACTAGCGGGGTAGAGACCCAGTACTTC.

This clone was counted only a few times. The gene calls are TRBV5-4 and TRBJ1-1; 8 nucleotides agree with TRBD1. CDR1 and CDR2 (germline): SGHNT, YYREEE (reference sequence). The length of the CDR3 is 14 residues. V shed 0 bases, J shed 6 bases, and the junction held 4 bases outside the gene matches. The CDR3 DNA reads TGTGCCAGCAGCTTGGTCACGGGACAGGCTGAAGCTTTCTTT. Its translation is CASSLVTGQAEAFF.

The CDR3 DNA follows: TGTGCCAGCACCCCCGCGGGACAGGGGAACTATGGCTACACCTTC. As protein: CASTPAGQGNYGYTF. The chain has TRBV25-1 and TRBJ1-2, with 10 positions matching TRBD1. J lost 2 bases, V lost 7 bases, and 7 bases had no gene match. Germline V gives CDR1 MGHDK, CDR2 SYGVNS. The CDR3 extends over 15 amino acids.

The genes are TRBV3-1 (or the pseudogene TRBV3-2) and TRBJ1-2; D is uncertain. CDR3 length: 14 amino acids. Germline V CDR1 and CDR2: LGHDT, YNNKEL (reference sequence). V shed 2 bases and J shed 0 bases, with 7 bases lying between them. In nucleotides, the CDR3 is TGTGCCAGCAGCCAATCGGGAGCTAACTATGGCTACACCTTC. This gives the protein CASSQSGANYGYTF.

The chain joins TRBV6-2 or TRBV6-3 to TRBJ1-6; D is perhaps TRBD1 (6 bases). The CDR3 sequence is 15 residues long. Trimming pared 2 bases from V and 9 bases from J, leaving 14 bases between. Germline V gives CDR1 MNHEY, CDR2 SVGEGT. CDR3 loop: CASSYVGAGASPLHF. In DNA, the CDR3 is TGTGCCAGCAGTTACGTCGGGGCAGGGGCTTCACCCCTCCACTTT.

CDR3 in amino acids: CASALQARANYGYTF. The CDR3, as DNA: TGTGCCAGCGCCCTTCAGGCCCGAGCTAACTATGGCTACACCTTC. V usage is TRBV2 and J usage is TRBJ1-2; no reliable D call. The germline V gene encodes CDR1 SNHLY and CDR2 FYNNEI. CDR3 length: 15 amino acids. V lost 8 bases, J lost 0 bases, and 16 bases lay in between.

This chain links TRBV5-6 with TRBJ1-2; the match to TRBD1 covers 8 bases. V dropped 5 bases and J dropped 7; count of bases not matched to a gene: 10. There are 14 residues in the CDR3. Germline assignment: CDR1 SGHDT and CDR2 YYEEEE. In nucleotides, the CDR3 is TGTGCCAGCAGACTCCAGGGGGCGATTGGTGGCTACACCTTC. Protein product: CASRLQGAIGGYTF.

The rearrangement joins TRBV23-1 to TRBJ1-3, with 7 bases identical to TRBD1. TRBV23-1 counts as an open reading frame of uncertain function. V gave up 7 bases and J gave up 2 bases; unmatched junction bases: 14. The CDR3 totals 17 residues. The CDR3 DNA is TGCGCCAGCAAAGGAAGGTGGAAAGACAGGGCTGGAAACACCATATATTTT. Translating gives CASKGRWKDRAGNTIYF.

The V gene is TRBV3-1 (or the pseudogene TRBV3-2), the J gene TRBJ1-2; possible D gene TRBD1, 5 bases. Germline V gene data show CDR1 as LGHDT and CDR2 as YNNKEL (reference sequence). The germline V and J ends were trimmed by 6 bases and 4 bases, with 18 bases remaining between them. This CDR3 comprises 15 residues. The CDR3 region is CASRPTGPPPYGYTF. The CDR3, as DNA: TGTGCCAGCAGGCCCACAGGACCACCACCCTATGGCTACACCTTC.

The chain carries TRBV4-3 and TRBJ2-1; 7 nucleotides agree with TRBD2. Germline-derived CDR1 and CDR2 are LGHNA and YSLEER. The CDR3 loop spans 16 amino acids. V lost 0 bases to trimming and J lost 1 base; unmatched junction nucleotides: 3. CDR3 coding DNA: TGCGCCAGCAGCCAAGAGGGTAGCGGGTCCTACAATGAGCAGTTCTTC. The encoded protein is CASSQEGSGSYNEQFF.

This clone occurred a few times. This chain links TRBV10-1 with TRBJ1-2; maybe TRBD1 (6 bases). Germline-derived CDR1 and CDR2 are WNHNN and SYGVQD (reference sequence). The CDR3 contains 13 residues. V lost 3 bases and J 3 bases, leaving 8 bases between the germline ends. The CDR3 sequence is CASSEQGYYGYTF. As DNA, the CDR3 is TGCGCCAGCAGTGAACAGGGTTACTATGGCTACACCTTC.

The V and J genes are TRBV3-1 (or the pseudogene TRBV3-2) and TRBJ2-3; D call uncertain. The CDR3 sequence is 15 residues long. In germline, CDR1 is LGHDT, CDR2 YNNKEL (reference sequence). V was trimmed by 0 bases and J by 2 bases, leaving 9 bases between them. In nucleotides, the CDR3 is TGTGCCAGCAGCCAAGACCCCAGTATCACAGATACGCAGTATTTT. Protein sequence: CASSQDPSITDTQYF.

This chain connects TRBV6-1 to TRBJ1-2; no firm D call. Germline CDR1 is MNHNS and CDR2 is SASEGT. V gave up 2 bases and J gave up 5 bases, with 6 bases separating them. CDR3 length equals 12 residues. Here the CDR3 reads CASSELLYGYTF. CDR3 DNA sequence: TGTGCCAGCAGTGAACTGCTATATGGCTACACCTTC.

This clone turned up a few times. The genes are TRBV5-1 and TRBJ2-5; the D is unclear. Germline CDR1 and CDR2: SGHRS and YFSETQ. Deletions cut 3 bases from V and 5 bases from J, with 11 bases between. The CDR3 contains 13 residues. CDR3 nucleotide sequence: TGCGCCAGCAGCTCAGCCTCTAGGGAGACCCAGTACTTC. Residues: CASSSASRETQYF. Based on the CDR3 plus reference TRBV5-1 and TRBJ2-5, the full variable domain is KAGVTQTPRYLIKTRGQQVTLSCSPISGHRSVSWYQQTPGQGLQFLFEYFSETQRNKGNFPGRFSGRQFSNSRSEMNVSTLELGDSALYLCASSSASRETQYFGPGTRLLVL.

The J gene is TRBJ1-5, the V gene TRBV28; the D gene is possibly TRBD1 (6 bases). From germline, CDR1 is MDHEN and CDR2 SYDVKM. CDR3 length equals 14 residues. V lost 3 bases and J 7 bases, leaving 13 bases between the germline ends. CDR3 protein: CASSLGGGRQPQHF. CDR3 nucleotides: TGTGCCAGCAGTTTGGGAGGGGGGCGACAGCCCCAGCATTTT. The full variable domain, completed using reference TRBV28 and TRBJ1-5, is DVKVTQSSRYLVKRTGEKVFLECVQDMDHENMFWYRQDPGLGLRLIYFSYDVKMKEKGDIPEGYSVSREKKERFSLILESASTNQTSMYLCASSLGGGRQPQHFGDGTRLSIL.

J is TRBJ2-5 and V is TRBV12-3 or TRBV12-4, with a possible D match to TRBD2 (5 bases). This CDR3 has 13 residues. Deletions cut 0 bases from V and 7 bases from J, with 9 bases between. DNA of the CDR3: TGTGCCAGCAGTTTAGCCGCGAGCGGGACCCAGTACTTC. Translated, it gives CASSLAASGTQYF.

This chain joins TRBV5-1 and TRBJ2-5; TRBD2 aligns across 7 bases. CDR1 and CDR2 from the germline V gene are SGHRS and YFSETQ. The V gene end was trimmed by 4 bases and the J gene end by 7 bases; junction bases not matched to a gene: 16. The CDR3 runs to 16 residues. CDR3 residues: CASSPENGGLGWTQYF. For the CDR3, the DNA is TGCGCCAGCAGCCCGGAAAACGGGGGGTTGGGTTGGACCCAGTACTTC.

This sequence joins TRBV27 and TRBJ2-5; 8 nucleotides line up with TRBD1. V was pared by 6 bases and J by 4 bases, with 7 bases of the junction left unmatched. CDR3 length: 14 residues. Germline V CDR1 and CDR2: MNHEY, SMNVEV (reference sequence). The DNA of the CDR3 is TGTGCCAGCAGCCTCGACAGGGGTTCAGAGACCCAGTACTTC. This encodes CASSLDRGSETQYF.